Listed below are T cell receptor beta chains from one sample, sequenced in a study of blood T cell repertoires in COVID-19. The assay was immunoSEQ multiplex PCR, and TCRdb's table has in-frame clones only and misses some. Of 150,000 to 200,000 clones in the sample, roughly 90% were seen once. Sequencing was done on a sample of PBMCs or T cells enriched from blood (not recorded which). These receptors were collected from a woman between 18 and 29 years old who had recovered from COVID-19. Both conserved end residues are part of each CDR3. Part of the rows lack a size; the others show once, few, many or a class for expanded clones.

clone_size j_call v_call cdr3_aa
. TRBJ2-3 TRBV5-4 CASSSGTGPTDTQYF
. TRBJ2-3 TRBV20-1 CSARLDTQYF
. TRBJ2-7 TRBV5-4 CASSLASGVPNEQYF
few TRBJ2-3 TRBV4-1 CASSQDRSLAGLDTQYF
. TRBJ1-6 TRBV2 CASRGGDSPLHF
. TRBJ1-6 TRBV28 CASSPTGSSSYNSPLHF
. TRBJ2-7 TRBV5-5 CASSVLAGGPSGSYEQYF
. TRBJ2-3 TRBV19 CASSIESGGTRYWDTQYF
. TRBJ1-4 TRBV7-9 CASSRDSREKLFF
. TRBJ1-1 TRBV28 CASSPLTGLNTEAFF
. TRBJ1-2 TRBV7-9 CASSPREVGYTF
. TRBJ1-2 TRBV12-3/TRBV12-4 CASRRGLGYGYTF
. TRBJ2-7 TRBV13 CASSLSSGGAYEQYF
. TRBJ2-5 TRBV19 CASSSPIGRFRETQYF
. TRBJ1-1 TRBV12-3/TRBV12-4 CASSRSGPEAFF
. TRBJ1-2 TRBV5-6 CASSLSAGTGGFGGYTF
. TRBJ1-6 TRBV25-1 CASSQDRIFSPLHF
. TRBJ2-2 TRBV12-5 CASGLGYTGELFF
. TRBJ2-1 TRBV7-3 CASSLPSGGYNEQFF
few TRBJ1-1 TRBV19 CSVGEGGTEAFF
. TRBJ2-7 TRBV9 CASSVTGELVHEQYF
. TRBJ1-6 TRBV27 CASRPHPDNSPLHF
. TRBJ2-7 TRBV13 CASSPTTGSYEQYF
. TRBJ2-2 TRBV5-5 CASSFTFRSNTGELFF
. TRBJ1-1 TRBV19 CASSLGQNTEAFF
few TRBJ1-6 TRBV4-1 CASSPQTGGAYSPLHF
. TRBJ2-4 TRBV5-1 CASSPGTLAKNIQYF
. TRBJ1-6 TRBV15 CATSRERQGGSPLHF
. TRBJ1-2 TRBV5-4 CASSLQGAYGYTF
. TRBJ1-4 TRBV4-1 CASSRNTDPGQSEKLFF
. TRBJ2-7 TRBV9 CASSVSSGPYEQYF
. TRBJ1-4 TRBV6-5 CASSHLQNEKLFF
. TRBJ1-4 TRBV19 CASSIGGGNEKLFF
. TRBJ1-4 TRBV12-5 CASGLARLGFPNEKLFF
. TRBJ1-5 TRBV5-1 CASSLGTGAGQPQHF
. TRBJ1-1 TRBV28 CASRVYLNTEAFF
once TRBJ2-1 TRBV30 CAWSQGASYNEQFF
few TRBJ2-7 TRBV28 CASSRTGGYEQYF
. TRBJ2-7 TRBV30 CAWRRTGGVSYEQYF
. TRBJ2-7 TRBV18 CASSPLNSGGNYEQYF
few TRBJ2-1 TRBV7-9 CAGRAGENEQFF
. TRBJ2-2 TRBV10-1 CASSDPDRGGTGELFF
few TRBJ1-1 TRBV6-5 CASSSLGQGAFF
. TRBJ2-3 TRBV7-9 CASSQQGLSTDTQYF
. TRBJ2-3 TRBV2 CASSEGLAGVADTQYF
. TRBJ2-7 TRBV28 CASSLIYEQYF
. TRBJ2-7 TRBV5-4 CASSMAGQTYEQYF
. TRBJ1-1 TRBV5-1 CASSRSTWDSYSTEAFF
. TRBJ1-1 TRBV19 CASTSQGSNTEAFF
few TRBJ2-3 TRBV7-3 CASSDREKIVPDTQYF
. TRBJ1-1 TRBV27 CASTGGGNTEAFF
. TRBJ1-3 TRBV10-1 CASSAGSAIGNTIYF
. TRBJ2-5 TRBV6-1 CASSEAGVAGGTPETQYF
. TRBJ1-2 TRBV23-1 CASSPTGRGQAGYTF
. TRBJ2-1 TRBV4-1 CASSHTTSLEQFF
. TRBJ1-3 TRBV5-1 CASSQTPSSGNTIYF
. TRBJ1-2 TRBV24-1 CATSDPRQGINGYTF